The 3 T cell receptor beta chains listed next were all sequenced from one sample in a study of OX40 agonist ivuxolimab in advanced cancers. TCRdb's copy holds only in-frame clones and misses some; the assay was immunoSEQ multiplex PCR. The profile shows tens of thousands of clones, approximately 91% of them singletons. The sample in question was CD4+ or CD8+ T cells sorted from blood, obtained in a trial of the OX40 agonist ivuxolimab. The receptors come from an adult with an advanced solid tumor such as melanoma, head and neck, liver or kidney cancer.

This chain joins TRBV10-2 and TRBJ1-1; no firm D call. The CDR3 loop spans 11 amino acids. The germline V and J ends were trimmed by 2 bases and 2 bases, with 0 bases remaining between them. Germline CDR1 and CDR2: WSHSY and SAAADI. CDR3 loop: CASSENTEAFF. As DNA, the CDR3 is TGCGCCAGCAGTGAGAACACTGAAGCTTTCTTT.

The rearrangement uses TRBV19 and TRBJ1-4, with D uncertain. V gave up 5 bases and J gave up 0 bases, with 13 bases separating them. The CDR3 has 16 amino acids. Looked up from germline, CDR1 is LNHDA and CDR2 is SQIVND (reference sequence). The CDR3 sequence: CASSFGPLPTNEKLFF. The CDR3 coding sequence is TGTGCCAGTAGTTTTGGGCCACTCCCAACTAATGAAAAACTGTTTTTT.

The chain is built from TRBV30 and TRBJ1-3, with D possibly TRBD1 on 5 matching bases. V lost 1 base, J lost 3 bases, and 22 bases lay in between. The length of the CDR3 is 18 residues. In germline, CDR1 is GTSNPN, CDR2 SVGIG (reference sequence). The CDR3 sequence: CAWSGKAGTATNGNTIYF. In DNA form, the CDR3 reads TGTGCCTGGAGTGGCAAGGCAGGGACGGCCACTAATGGAAACACCATATATTTT. Variable domain in full (rest from reference TRBV30 and TRBJ1-3): SQTIHQWPATLVQPVGSPLSLECTVEGTSNPNLYWYRQAAGRGLQLLFYSVGIGQISSEVPQNLSASRPQDRQFILSSKKLLLSDSGFYLCAWSGKAGTATNGNTIYFGEGSWLTVV.